The clone carrying this T cell receptor beta chain was detected a few times. Its antigen is currently unknown. The data were taken from a study of early T cells in non-severe SARS-CoV-2 infection. Study summary: The input, bulk RNA from unsorted whole blood, was sequenced, and chains were unpaired.

Overall study results and limits: Sequences matched to VDJdb favored anti-spike CD8 responses, while private and CD4 specificities were missed.

Separate cDNA molecules each had unique molecular identifiers attached to them. One entry per CDR3 protein, called by TCRdb with MiXCR from the 5' RACE reads. The repertoire holds 50,000 to 60,000 distinct CDR3 sequences, with 7% to 10% as singletons. This CDR3 is built from 15 residues. The germline V and J ends were trimmed by 0 bases and 2 bases, with 12 bases remaining between them. Germline V CDR1 and CDR2: DFQATT, SNEGSKA (reference sequence). The sequence was obtained from an adult who was a healthcare worker with PCR-confirmed SARS-CoV-2 infection or an uninfected control (not recorded which). The material sequenced was whole blood. The chain is built from TRBV20-1 and TRBJ2-3; D is ambiguous. The CDR3: CSARDLGQLTDTQYF. The CDR3 bases are TGCAGTGCTAGAGATCTAGGGCAGCTCACAGATACGCAGTATTTT.